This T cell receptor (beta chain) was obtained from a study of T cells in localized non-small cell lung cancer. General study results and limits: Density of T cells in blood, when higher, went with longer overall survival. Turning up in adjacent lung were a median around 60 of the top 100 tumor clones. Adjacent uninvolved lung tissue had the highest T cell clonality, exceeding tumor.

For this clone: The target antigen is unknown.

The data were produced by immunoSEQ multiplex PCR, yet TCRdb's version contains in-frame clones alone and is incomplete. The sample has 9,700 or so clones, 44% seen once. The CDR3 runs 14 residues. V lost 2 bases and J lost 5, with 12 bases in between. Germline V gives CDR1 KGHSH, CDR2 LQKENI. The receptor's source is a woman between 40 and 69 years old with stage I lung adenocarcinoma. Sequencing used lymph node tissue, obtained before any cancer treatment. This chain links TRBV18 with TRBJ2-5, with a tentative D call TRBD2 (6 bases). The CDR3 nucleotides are TGTGCCAGCTCACCAATTCAGGGAGGCGAGACCCAGTACTTC. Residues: CASSPIQGGETQYF.